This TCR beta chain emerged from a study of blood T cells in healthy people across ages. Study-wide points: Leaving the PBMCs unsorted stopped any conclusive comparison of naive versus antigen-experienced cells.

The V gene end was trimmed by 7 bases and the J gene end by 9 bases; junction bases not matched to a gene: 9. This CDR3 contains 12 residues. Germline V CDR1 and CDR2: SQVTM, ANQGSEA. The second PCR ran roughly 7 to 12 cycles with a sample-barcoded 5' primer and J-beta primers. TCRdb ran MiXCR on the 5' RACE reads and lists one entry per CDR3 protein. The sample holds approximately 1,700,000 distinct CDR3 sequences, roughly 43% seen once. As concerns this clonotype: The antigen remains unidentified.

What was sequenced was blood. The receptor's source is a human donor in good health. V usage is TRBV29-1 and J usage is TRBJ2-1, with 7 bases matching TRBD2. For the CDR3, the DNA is TGCAGCGCACATCTAGCGGAGGGTGAGCAGTTCTTC. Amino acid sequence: CSAHLAEGEQFF.